The entry below gives a single TCR beta chain sequence along with its context. The target of this receptor is not known. No base-level quality is on record; no much larger clone is a single base apart. The entry originates in a study of blood T cell repertoires in COVID-19 (dated by TCRdb to the early 2020s). About the full investigation: Samples covering the acute and convalescent phases of COVID-19 were provided by collaborators in the United States, Italy and Spain. Sample metadata almost always included a de-identified subject ID, COVID-19 status, age in years and sex. The dataset comprised deeply sampled blood TCRbeta repertoires from subjects exposed to, actively infected with, or recovered from COVID-19. The samples were drawn from two sources: the first 160 participants of the ongoing ImmuneRACE study, and over 950 subjects contributed by 6 global collaborators. The repertoires were released in a freely available public database intended as a resource for research on the immune response to SARS-CoV-2. The prospective study material was composed of cDNA or gDNA derived from T cells, B-cell-depleted T cells, or PBMCs. Where HLA class I and class II types were available, the types were taken from metadata supplied by the sample provider, not from assay-based typing.

The immunoSEQ Assay, a bias-controlled multiplex PCR, was used to amplify TCRbeta CDR3 regions from genomic DNA. Processing in the source paper ran as follows. The number of nucleated cells in each sample was estimated from the amplification of reference gene primers within the assay. To quantify the absolute abundance of each unique TCRbeta CDR3 rearrangement, sequence reads were collapsed and filtered. For each sample, productive Simpson clonality was calculated as the square root of Simpson's diversity index across productive rearrangements. Imported from immuneACCESS, the table was reduced by TCRdb to in-frame sequences with V and J called. These copies leave out some clones; in studies compared against another copy, an unresolved V gene accounts for under half, and the cause of the remainder is not known. V and J calls and clone size are as listed in that table; D and trimming were resolved from the DNA. The sample table contains 200,000 or so clones; only one count was recorded for roughly 86% of them. The ten largest clones take up around 2.9% of the sample.

Results and caveats for the whole study, not just this receptor: Clinical and demographic metadata were provided uncurated, with the amount varying by source and participant.

Whole blood was collected in K2EDTA tubes by collaborating institutions according to the institutions' own protocols. For TCRbeta analysis, collaborators shipped samples as frozen whole blood, isolated PBMCs, or DNA extracted from either of those sample types. Sequences LNHDA (CDR1) and SQIVND (CDR2) are obtained from the germline V gene (reference sequence). Counted from cysteine to phenylalanine, this CDR3 has 13 amino acids. Only the CDR3 DNA is retained, 39 bases long and in frame from the first base. Trimming at the junction amounts to 2 bases on V and 4 bases on J, and the germline ends lie 9 bases apart.

The sequence joins TRBV19 to TRBJ2-7; 5 matching bases give a weak D call of TRBD1. The receptor comes from a woman between 55 and 75 years old with acute or convalescent COVID-19. Sequencing was performed on peripheral blood. The DNA reads TGTGCCAGTAGTATACTAAAGGGGTACGAGCAGTACTTC. Its coded protein is CASSILKGYEQYF. Joined to the reference TRBV19 and TRBJ2-7 proteins, this CDR3 gives the full variable domain: DGGITQSPKYLFRKEGQNVTLSCEQNLNHDAMYWYRQDPGQGLRLIYYSQIVNDFQKGDIAEGYSVSREKKESFPLTVTSAQKNPTAFYLCASSILKGYEQYFGPGTRLTVT.